The T cell receptor beta chain under discussion was sequenced for a study of shared clonotypes between healthy human individuals (TCRdb year 2020). As for the study more broadly: A few men and a couple of women, aged 18 to 49 years, made up the cohort. For each donor, three plates each were used for CD4 naive and CD4 memory, two plates were used for CD8 naive, and one plate was used for CD8 memory. To estimate repertoire size and how much clonotypes are shared between individuals, the study performed deep sequencing of blood TCR repertoires from a handful of healthy adults. Libraries were prepared and TCR repertoires were sequenced by different laboratories using diverse techniques, in order to increase sequencing depth and limit assay-specific biases. Each donor's leukapheresis produced roughly between roughly 0.94 and 9.5 billion PBMCs.

Using the deep immunoSEQ assay, multiplex PCR amplified TCR CDR3 regions from genomic DNA. Genomic DNA extracted from each cell subset was distributed evenly over all wells of several immunoSEQ 96-well plates, and each plate served as one replicate. For sorted subsets, roughly 190 ng of genomic DNA, equivalent to roughly 33,000 T cell genomes, went into each replicate PCR. The purified libraries were quantified using a Qubit 3.0 fluorometer, sized with a Bioanalyzer 2100, and then quantified again using the KAPA Library Quantification kit. Every immunoSEQ 96-well plate was sequenced on a dedicated single-read 150-cycle Illumina NextSeq 550 flow cell. The authors processed their data as follows. Because only junctional sequences without quality scores were contained in the immunoSEQ output, filtering matching that applied to full-length reads could not be performed. Sequences were annotated with PyIR, a Python wrapper for IgBLAST v1.9, using IMGT germline references to assign V/J genes and CDR3. Reads with weak V/J assignments (E-value above 1e-6), missing CDR3, stop codons, out-of-frame junctions, or ambiguous translated residues were removed. V3J clonotypes were defined as sequences sharing the same inferred V gene, J gene, and CDR3 amino acid sequence. The percentage overlap between two repertoires was calculated by dividing the number of shared unique clonotypes by the size of the smaller repertoire. Three approaches were used to assess repertoire richness: RTK rarefaction, the Chao1 estimator, and Recon v2.1 estimates of unobserved clonotypes. Generation probabilities were computed with OLGA for all TCRbeta clonotypes obtained by the gDNA method from several donors. TCRdb holds this immuneACCESS table with in-frame rearrangements only. Some clones are missing; in checked studies, unresolved V genes explain under half, and the rest has no known cause. The D gene and trimming were derived from the DNA, and the V and J assignments and clone size from that table. The sample includes some 2,500,000 clones, with roughly 90% observed a single time. The ten largest clonotypes hold approximately 0.39% of the sample.

Comment on this clone: What this receptor recognizes is not known. Per-base qualities were not stored, and no clone one base away is much larger.

What the authors observed across the whole study: Pairwise subsampling led to the expectation that sequencing depth would affect the degree of clonotype sharing among donors. Estimated clonotype richness was generally larger for naive than for memory subsets. When a few donors were compared, the shared fraction of clonotypes was 5% to 6.5% for naive CD4, more than 3% for naive CD8, 2.3% for memory CD4, and approximately 0.4% for memory CD8. The small number of donors limited the genetic and exposure-history diversity represented. Rarefaction of sorted-subset datasets indicated incomplete sequencing despite the large sequencing depth. Sampling was restricted to blood, and TCR repertoires in tissues likely differ from the TCR repertoires found in blood. Compared with non-shared clonotypes, clonotypes shared by all four sorted-subset donors had higher generation probabilities.

Per the germline V gene, SGHAT is the CDR1 and FQNNGV is the CDR2. The CDR3 runs 17 residues from the cysteine to the phenylalanine. Left in the record is the CDR3 DNA by itself, 51 bases read in frame from the first base. Between the V and J ends, shortened by 5 bases and 0 bases respectively, the junction contains 17 bases. Healthy HIV-negative adults with no recently reported acute infections or vaccinations were included as donors. Every donor was a Caucasian adult living in Nashville, Tennessee, USA. CD4+ T cells were enriched through magnetic negative selection, after which naive cells were positively selected on CD45RA and the remaining negative fraction served as the memory subset. Blood was collected by leukapheresis, and PBMCs were isolated by Ficoll-Histopaque density gradient centrifugation and then cryopreserved in liquid nitrogen vapor phase. Purity and quantity of every magnetically sorted T cell population were checked by analytical flow cytometry. Each sorted fraction had its genomic DNA isolated and then quantified by UV absorbance on a Nanodrop 2000c.

Sequencing used naive CD4+ T cells from PBMCs. The intended sense of this specimen's cell subset or site label: CD45RA+ positively selected. The rearranged chain carries TRBV11-2 and TRBJ2-4; the D gene cannot be resolved reliably. The sequence was collected from a man in his late teens or twenties in good health. Some clones in this sample may be carry-over from other donors' samples. The DNA reads as follows: TGTGCCAGCAGCCCGGTCTTTCCTAATCTAGCCAAAAACATTCAGTACTTC. It specifies CASSPVFPNLAKNIQYF.